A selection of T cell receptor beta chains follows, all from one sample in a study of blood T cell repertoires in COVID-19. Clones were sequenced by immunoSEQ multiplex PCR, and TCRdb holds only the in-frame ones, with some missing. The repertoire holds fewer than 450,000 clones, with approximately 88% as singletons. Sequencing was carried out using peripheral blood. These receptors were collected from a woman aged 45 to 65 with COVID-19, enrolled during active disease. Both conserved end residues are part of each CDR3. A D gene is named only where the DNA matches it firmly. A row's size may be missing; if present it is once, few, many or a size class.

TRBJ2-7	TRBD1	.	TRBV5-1	TGCGCCAGCAGCCGGGACAGATACTACGAGCAGTACTTC	CASSRDRYYEQYF
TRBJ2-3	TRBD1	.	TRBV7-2	TGTGCCAGCAGCCGAGGGACAGTCGATACGCAGTATTTT	CASSRGTVDTQYF
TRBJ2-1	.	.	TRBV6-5	TGTGCCAGCAGACTCATAAGTATGCGGGAGCAGTTCTTC	CASRLISMREQFF
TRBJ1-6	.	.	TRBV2	TGTGCCAGCAGTGGACAGCTAAATTCACCCCTCCACTTT	CASSGQLNSPLHF
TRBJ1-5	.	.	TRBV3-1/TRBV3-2	TGTGCCAGCAGCCCTACAGGGAAGGAACCCCAGCATTTT	CASSPTGKEPQHF
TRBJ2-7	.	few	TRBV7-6	TGTGCCAGCAGCTTAGTTGAGGGCCTCTCCTACGAGCAGTACTTC	CASSLVEGLSYEQYF
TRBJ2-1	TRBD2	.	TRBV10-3	TGTGCCATCAGCGGGGGGGCCGATGAGCAGTTCTTC	CAISGGADEQFF
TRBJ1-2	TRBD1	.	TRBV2	TGTGCCAGCCAAAGGGGGACAGGGGCTAACTATGGCTACACCTTC	CASQRGTGANYGYTF
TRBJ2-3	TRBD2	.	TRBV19	TGTGCCAGTAGTATACCAGCTGAGCGGGGGGTCACAGATACGCAGTATTTT	CASSIPAERGVTDTQYF
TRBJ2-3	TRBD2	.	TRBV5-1	TGCGCCAGCAGCTCTAGCGGGGGTCTGGTAGATACGCAGTATTTT	CASSSSGGLVDTQYF
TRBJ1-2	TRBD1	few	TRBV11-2	TGTGCCAGCAGCTTAGGGACAGGGGACTATGGCTACACCTTC	CASSLGTGDYGYTF
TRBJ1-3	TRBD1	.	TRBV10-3	TGTGCCATCAGTAGGACAGGGGGTATCGACTCTGGAAACACCATATATTTT	CAISRTGGIDSGNTIYF
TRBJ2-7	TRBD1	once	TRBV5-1	TGCGCCAGCAGCTTGGCCCTGGGACAGGGGTTAGCCGAGCAGTACTTC	CASSLALGQGLAEQYF
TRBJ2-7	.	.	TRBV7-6	TGTGCCAGCAGCACACAGGGTACATACGAGCAGTACTTC	CASSTQGTYEQYF
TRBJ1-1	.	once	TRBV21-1	TGTGCCAGCAGCAGCCTAAGAGATCCCAACACTGAAGCTTTCTTT	CASSSLRDPNTEAFF
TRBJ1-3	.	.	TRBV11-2	TGTGCCAGCAGCCGACAGGTTTGGACTGGAAACACCATATATTTT	CASSRQVWTGNTIYF
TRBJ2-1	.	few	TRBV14	TGTGCCAGCAGCCTACAGACAGGAAACGGGTACAATGAGCAGTTCTTC	CASSLQTGNGYNEQFF
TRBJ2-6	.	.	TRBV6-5	TGTGCCAGCAGAGGGGGGGCTGGGGCCAACGTCCTGACTTTC	CASRGGAGANVLTF
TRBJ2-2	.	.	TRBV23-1	TGCGCCAGCAGGCTAGACAGGAACACCGGGGAGCTGTTTTTT	CASRLDRNTGELFF
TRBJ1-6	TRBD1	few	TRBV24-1	TGTGCCACCAGTGATTTGGGACAGGATAATTCACCCCTCCACTTT	CATSDLGQDNSPLHF
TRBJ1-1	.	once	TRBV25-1	TGTGCCAGCAGTGCCTCGTATGCTGAAGCTTTCTTT	CASSASYAEAFF
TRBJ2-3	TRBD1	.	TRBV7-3	TGTGCCAGCAGCTTAGACAGGGGAGGTGTGGATACGCAGTATTTT	CASSLDRGGVDTQYF
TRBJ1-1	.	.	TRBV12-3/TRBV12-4	TGTGCCAGCGGCCCCCTAAGGGGTGATGAAGCTTTCTTT	CASGPLRGDEAFF
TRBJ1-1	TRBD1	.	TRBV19	TGTGCCAGTACCATATGGACAGGTAGAAACACTGAAGCTTTCTTT	CASTIWTGRNTEAFF
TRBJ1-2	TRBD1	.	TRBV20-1	TGCAGTGCTTGGACAGGGTATGGCTACACCTTC	CSAWTGYGYTF
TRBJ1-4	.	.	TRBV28	TGTGCCAGCAGTTTCCAGCGACGGGACGGGGGAGAAAAACTGTTTTTT	CASSFQRRDGGEKLFF
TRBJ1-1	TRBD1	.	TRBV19	TGTGCCAGTAGTCCATGGACAGGGGCGAACACTGAAGCTTTCTTT	CASSPWTGANTEAFF
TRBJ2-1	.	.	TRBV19	TGTGCCAGTAGTTTTTCTAGCAGCCACAATGAGCAGTTCTTC	CASSFSSSHNEQFF
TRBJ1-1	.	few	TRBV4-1	TGCGCCAGCAGCCAAGTGAGAGGGTTCGCTTTCTTT	CASSQVRGFAFF
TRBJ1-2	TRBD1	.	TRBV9	TGTGCCAGCACTGGGACAGGGGTCCCTTACTATGGCTACACCTTC	CASTGTGVPYYGYTF
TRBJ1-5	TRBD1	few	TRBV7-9	TGTGCCAGCAGCCGTTGGACAGGGGGTAATAGCAATCAGCCCCAGCATTTT	CASSRWTGGNSNQPQHF
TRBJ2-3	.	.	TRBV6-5	TGTGCCAGCAGTTACTCGGCGTTTGGAGGAGATACGCAGTATTTT	CASSYSAFGGDTQYF
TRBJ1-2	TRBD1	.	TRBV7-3	TGTGCCAGCAGCTTAACAGCGACAGGGAACTATGGCTACACCTTC	CASSLTATGNYGYTF
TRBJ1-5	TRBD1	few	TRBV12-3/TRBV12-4	TGTGCCAGCAGCCCACAGGGGACACAGCCCCAGCATTTT	CASSPQGTQPQHF
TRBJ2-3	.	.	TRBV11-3	TGTGCCAGCAGCTTCCGGAAACAGGGATGGGGGATAGATACGCAGTATTTT	CASSFRKQGWGIDTQYF
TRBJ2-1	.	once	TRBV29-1	TGCAGCGGCCAGACAGCGTACAATGAGCAGTTCTTC	CSGQTAYNEQFF
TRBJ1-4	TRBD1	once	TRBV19	TGTGCCAGTAGGGAAGCGGACCAGGGGGCTAATGAAAAACTGTTTTTT	CASREADQGANEKLFF
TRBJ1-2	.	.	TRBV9	TGTGCCAGCAGCGGAACCTCTACTGATGGCTACACCTTC	CASSGTSTDGYTF
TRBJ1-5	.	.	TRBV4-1	TGCGCCAGCAGCCAAGACTATTCGGATCAGCCCCAGCATTTT	CASSQDYSDQPQHF
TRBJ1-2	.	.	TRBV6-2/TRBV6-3	TGTGCCAGCAGCGCTCACCGGACAGAATCTAATGGCTACACCTTC	CASSAHRTESNGYTF
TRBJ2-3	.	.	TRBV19	TGTGCCAGTAGTGAAACCTGGAGGGATACGCAGTATTTT	CASSETWRDTQYF
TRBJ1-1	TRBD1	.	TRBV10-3	TGTGCCATCACTACCTCAGGGGGGAACACTGAAGCTTTCTTT	CAITTSGGNTEAFF
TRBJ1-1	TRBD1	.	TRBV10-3	TGTGCCATCACCCAAGGGGTACAGGGGTCGACTGAAGCTTTCTTT	CAITQGVQGSTEAFF
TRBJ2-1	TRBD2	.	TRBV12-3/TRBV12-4	TGTGCCAGCAGTAGCGGGGGGTTAAATGAGCAGTTCTTC	CASSSGGLNEQFF
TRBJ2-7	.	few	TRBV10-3	TGTGCCATCAGTGCGGGGTCCTACGAGCAGTACTTC	CAISAGSYEQYF
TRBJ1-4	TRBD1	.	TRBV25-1	TGTGCCAGCAGTGATGGGGGACAGGGGGCAACTAATGAAAAACTGTTTTTT	CASSDGGQGATNEKLFF
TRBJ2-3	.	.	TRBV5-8	TGTGCCAGCAGCGGCCTACGGGGAGATACGCAGTATTTT	CASSGLRGDTQYF
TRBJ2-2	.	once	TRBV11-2	TGTGCCAGCAGCATACCAGGGCTCACCGGGGAGCTGTTTTTT	CASSIPGLTGELFF
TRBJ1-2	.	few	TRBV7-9	TGTGCCAGCAGCCCTCAGGGGATATATGGCTACACCTTC	CASSPQGIYGYTF
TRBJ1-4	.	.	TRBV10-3	TGTGCCATCAGTGAGTCGGGGGGGCCCGATGAAAAACTGTTTTTT	CAISESGGPDEKLFF